The rows below give T cell receptor beta chains drawn from one sample of a study of metastatic and nonmetastatic thyroid tumors. TCRdb reassembled clones from the PCR reads with MiXCR. The profile shows around 38,000 clones, more than 25% of them singletons. Source material: blood. These receptors were taken from a female donor with papillary thyroid cancer or a benign thyroid nodule (not recorded which). Some clones in this sample may be carry-over from other donors' samples. The CDR3 runs from the conserved cysteine through the conserved F or W. The D gene is left open where the match is weak.

j_call: TRBJ1-2; v_call: TRBV27; d_call: .; cdr3_aa: CASSFQDNYGYTF
j_call: TRBJ2-7; v_call: TRBV4-2; d_call: TRBD2; cdr3_aa: CASSQGLAEQYEQYF
j_call: TRBJ2-7; v_call: TRBV6-1; d_call: TRBD1; cdr3_aa: CASSKGTGESEQYF
j_call: TRBJ2-1; v_call: TRBV6-1; d_call: TRBD2; cdr3_aa: CASTVAGGPYNEQFF
j_call: TRBJ2-2; v_call: TRBV7-6; d_call: .; cdr3_aa: CASRSGGGGLNTGELFF
j_call: TRBJ2-2; v_call: TRBV27; d_call: .; cdr3_aa: CASSRKGANTGELFF
j_call: TRBJ1-1; v_call: TRBV4-1; d_call: .; cdr3_aa: CASSRGENTEAFF
j_call: TRBJ1-5; v_call: TRBV19; d_call: .; cdr3_aa: CASREPGNQPQHF
j_call: TRBJ1-1; v_call: TRBV6-2/TRBV6-3; d_call: .; cdr3_aa: CASSDQTAGDTEAFF
j_call: TRBJ2-1; v_call: TRBV27; d_call: TRBD2; cdr3_aa: CASSTTSGNYNEQFF
j_call: TRBJ2-3; v_call: TRBV5-1; d_call: .; cdr3_aa: CASRGGLNTDTQYF
j_call: TRBJ2-7; v_call: TRBV4-1; d_call: .; cdr3_aa: CASSPGAGSSYEQYF
j_call: TRBJ1-1; v_call: TRBV30; d_call: .; cdr3_aa: CAWRAAGNTEAFF
j_call: TRBJ2-4; v_call: TRBV6-1; d_call: TRBD2; cdr3_aa: CASTGGGLAAPLDF
j_call: TRBJ2-3; v_call: TRBV28; d_call: TRBD2; cdr3_aa: CASSPGGEGTDTQYF
j_call: TRBJ1-4; v_call: TRBV6-1; d_call: .; cdr3_aa: CASSLSWGPNEKLFF
j_call: TRBJ2-7; v_call: TRBV2; d_call: .; cdr3_aa: CASSEPHEQYF
j_call: TRBJ2-7; v_call: TRBV28; d_call: TRBD1; cdr3_aa: CASRTGTGHYEQYF
j_call: TRBJ2-7; v_call: TRBV5-4; d_call: .; cdr3_aa: CASSPGANHEQYF
j_call: TRBJ2-1; v_call: TRBV28; d_call: TRBD2; cdr3_aa: CASQRLAGGLFRISYNEQFF
j_call: TRBJ2-5; v_call: TRBV6-5; d_call: .; cdr3_aa: CASGYLSALRNETHYF
j_call: TRBJ2-3; v_call: TRBV11-1; d_call: .; cdr3_aa: CASSLNLWDTQYF
j_call: TRBJ2-5; v_call: TRBV25-1; d_call: TRBD2; cdr3_aa: CASSPPLGAGGTRSQETQYF
j_call: TRBJ1-3; v_call: TRBV27; d_call: .; cdr3_aa: CASSLVGSSGNTIYF
j_call: TRBJ2-5; v_call: TRBV4-1; d_call: TRBD2; cdr3_aa: CASSQVGTSGETQYF